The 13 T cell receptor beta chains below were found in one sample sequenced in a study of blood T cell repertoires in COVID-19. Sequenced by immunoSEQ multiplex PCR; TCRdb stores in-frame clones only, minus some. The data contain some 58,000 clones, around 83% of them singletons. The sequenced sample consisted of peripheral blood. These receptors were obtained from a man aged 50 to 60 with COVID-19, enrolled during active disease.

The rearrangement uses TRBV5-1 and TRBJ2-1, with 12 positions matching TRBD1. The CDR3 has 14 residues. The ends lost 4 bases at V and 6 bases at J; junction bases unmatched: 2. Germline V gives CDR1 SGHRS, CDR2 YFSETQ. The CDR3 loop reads CASSPGQGANEQFF. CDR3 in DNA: TGCGCCAGCAGCCCGGGACAGGGGGCCAATGAGCAGTTCTTC.

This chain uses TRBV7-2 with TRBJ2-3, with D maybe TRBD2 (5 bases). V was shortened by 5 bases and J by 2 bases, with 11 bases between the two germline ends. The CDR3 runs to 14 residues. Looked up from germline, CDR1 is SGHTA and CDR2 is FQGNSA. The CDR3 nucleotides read TGTGCCAGCAGCGCCCGGGGTATCACAGATACGCAGTATTTT. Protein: CASSARGITDTQYF.

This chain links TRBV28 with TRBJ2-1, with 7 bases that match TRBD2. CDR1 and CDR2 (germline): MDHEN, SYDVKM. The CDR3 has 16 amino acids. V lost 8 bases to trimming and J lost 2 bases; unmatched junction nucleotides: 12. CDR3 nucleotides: TGTGCCAGCCTCGATAAGGGAGGGAAAACCTACAATGAGCAGTTCTTC. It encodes CASLDKGGKTYNEQFF. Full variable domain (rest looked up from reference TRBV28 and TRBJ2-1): DVKVTQSSRYLVKRTGEKVFLECVQDMDHENMFWYRQDPGLGLRLIYFSYDVKMKEKGDIPEGYSVSREKKERFSLILESASTNQTSMYLCASLDKGGKTYNEQFFGPGTRLTVL.

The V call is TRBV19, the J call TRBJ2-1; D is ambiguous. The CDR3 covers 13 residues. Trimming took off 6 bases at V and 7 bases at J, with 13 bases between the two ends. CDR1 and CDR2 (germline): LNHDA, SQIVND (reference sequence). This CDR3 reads CASSPNSRNEQFF. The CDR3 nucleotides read TGTGCCAGTAGCCCGAACAGCCGGAATGAGCAGTTCTTC.

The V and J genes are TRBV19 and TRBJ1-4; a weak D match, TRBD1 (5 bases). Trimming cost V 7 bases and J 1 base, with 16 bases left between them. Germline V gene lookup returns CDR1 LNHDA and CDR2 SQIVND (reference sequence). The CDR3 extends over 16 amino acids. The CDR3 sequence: CASKGDSAKTNEKLFF. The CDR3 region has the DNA TGTGCCAGTAAAGGAGACAGCGCGAAAACTAATGAAAAACTGTTTTTT.

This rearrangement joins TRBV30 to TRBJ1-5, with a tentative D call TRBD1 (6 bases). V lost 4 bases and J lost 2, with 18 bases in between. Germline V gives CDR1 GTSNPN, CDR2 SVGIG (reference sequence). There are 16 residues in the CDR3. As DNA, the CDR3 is TGTGCCTGGACAGAGGGGGGGGCGCCCGGCAATCAGCCCCAGCATTTT. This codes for CAWTEGGAPGNQPQHF.

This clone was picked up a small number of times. The CDR3 here is CASSLEQGSYEQYF. CDR3 in DNA: TGTGCCAGCAGCTTAGAACAGGGCTCCTACGAGCAGTACTTC. This chain links TRBV7-2 with TRBJ2-7; perhaps TRBD1 as D (6 bases). V was trimmed by 1 base and J by 0 bases, leaving 7 bases between them. The CDR3 is made up of 14 amino acids. CDR1 and CDR2 (germline): SGHTA, FQGNSA.

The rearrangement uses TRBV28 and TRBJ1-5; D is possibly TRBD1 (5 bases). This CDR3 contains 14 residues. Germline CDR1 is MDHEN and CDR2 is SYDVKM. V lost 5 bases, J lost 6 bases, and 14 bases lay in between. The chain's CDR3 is CASSPQDITQPQHF. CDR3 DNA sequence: TGTGCCAGCAGTCCCCAGGACATCACTCAGCCCCAGCATTTT.

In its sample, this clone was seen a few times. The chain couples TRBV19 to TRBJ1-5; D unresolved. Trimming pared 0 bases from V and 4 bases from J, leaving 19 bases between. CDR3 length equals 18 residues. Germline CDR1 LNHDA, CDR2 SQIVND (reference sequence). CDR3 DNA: TGTGCCAGTAGTATAGATCCCGTGGCGACCCTCGGGAATCAGCCCCAGCATTTT. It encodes CASSIDPVATLGNQPQHF.

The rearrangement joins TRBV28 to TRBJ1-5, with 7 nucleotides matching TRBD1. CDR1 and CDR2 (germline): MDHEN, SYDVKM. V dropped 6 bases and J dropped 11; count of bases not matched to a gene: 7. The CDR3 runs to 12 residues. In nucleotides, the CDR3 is TGTGCCAGCAGGGGGACAGTCCCGTCCCAGCATTTT. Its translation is CASRGTVPSQHF.

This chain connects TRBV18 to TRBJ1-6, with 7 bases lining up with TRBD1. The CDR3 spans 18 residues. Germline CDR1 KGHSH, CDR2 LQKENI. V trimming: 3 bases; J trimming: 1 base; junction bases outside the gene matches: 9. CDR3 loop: CASSPVTGERSYNSPLHF. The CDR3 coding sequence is TGTGCCAGCTCACCGGTTACAGGGGAACGGTCCTATAATTCACCCCTCCACTTT.

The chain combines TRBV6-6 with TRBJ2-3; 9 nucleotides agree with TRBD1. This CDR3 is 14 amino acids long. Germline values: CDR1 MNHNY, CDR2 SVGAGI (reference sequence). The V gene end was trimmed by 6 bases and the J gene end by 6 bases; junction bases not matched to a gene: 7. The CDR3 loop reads CASRRQGGGDTQYF. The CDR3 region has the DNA TGTGCCAGCAGGCGACAGGGGGGTGGCGATACGCAGTATTTT.

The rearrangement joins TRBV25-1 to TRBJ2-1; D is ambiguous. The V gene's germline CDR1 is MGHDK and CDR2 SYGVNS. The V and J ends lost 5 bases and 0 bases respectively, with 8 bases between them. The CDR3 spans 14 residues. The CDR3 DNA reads TGTGCCAGCAGTAATAGAGACTCCTACAATGAGCAGTTCTTC. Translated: CASSNRDSYNEQFF.